A selection of T cell receptor beta chains follows, all from one sample in a study of a mutant IDH1 vaccine in newly diagnosed glioma. Sequenced by immunoSEQ multiplex PCR; TCRdb stores in-frame clones only, minus some. The sample consists of some 56,000 clones, 80% to 95% of them appearing once. The source material was PBMCs, sampled from a glioma patient treated with radiotherapy, temozolomide or both. The receptors here all came from a man in his fifties or sixties with glioma. The CDR3 runs from the conserved cysteine through the conserved F or W. D genes are given only for firm matches. Clone size is not always given. Where it is, it says once, few, many or a class for expanded clones.

>-|TRBV28|TRBD1|TRBJ2-3
CASSSDRAGDTQYF
TGTGCCAGCAGTTCGGACAGGGCTGGGGATACGCAGTATTTT
>-|TRBV11-2|TRBD1|TRBJ2-7
CASSITQGASSYEQYF
TGTGCCAGCAGCATCACGCAGGGGGCGAGCTCCTACGAGCAGTACTTC
>-|TRBV25-1|TRBD1|TRBJ2-7
CASSPGTGVGRDEQYF
TGTGCCAGCAGCCCTGGGACAGGGGTAGGGCGCGACGAGCAGTACTTC
>-|TRBV5-4|-|TRBJ2-1
CASRSNRGNEQFF
TGTGCCAGCAGGTCAAATCGGGGGAATGAGCAGTTCTTC
>-|TRBV7-2|-|TRBJ1-1
CASSSLGGRTEAFF
TGTGCCAGCAGCTCCCTCGGGGGGCGGACTGAAGCTTTCTTT
>-|TRBV30|-|TRBJ2-7
CAWALAEGSYEQYF
TGTGCCTGGGCCTTAGCGGAAGGGTCCTACGAGCAGTACTTC
>-|TRBV18|TRBD1|TRBJ1-4
CASSPEGATRTLFF
TGTGCCAGCTCACCAGAGGGGGCCACAAGAACCCTGTTTTTT
>-|TRBV19|-|TRBJ2-7
CASSRQLLHEQYF
TGTGCCAGTAGTAGACAGCTCTTACACGAGCAGTACTTC
>-|TRBV30|TRBD1|TRBJ1-2
CACPVDRGPLADGYTF
TGTGCCTGCCCCGTCGACAGGGGGCCGCTCGCGGATGGCTACACCTTC
>-|TRBV5-8|-|TRBJ2-5
CASSYLASNPRGARPETQYF
TGTGCCAGCAGCTACCTAGCTTCTAACCCCAGGGGCGCGCGTCCAGAGACCCAGTACTTC
>-|TRBV10-2|TRBD1|TRBJ1-2
CASSERQGSTGGYTF
TGCGCCAGCAGTGAACGACAGGGGAGTACGGGCGGCTACACCTTC
>-|TRBV9|-|TRBJ2-7
CASTVGLGLSEQYF
TGTGCCAGCACCGTAGGGCTTGGGCTTTCCGAGCAGTACTTC
>-|TRBV7-9|-|TRBJ2-5
CASSLQETQYF
TGTGCCAGCAGCCTGCAAGAGACCCAGTACTTC
>-|TRBV9|-|TRBJ2-5
CASSASGPQETQYF
TGTGCCAGCAGCGCCTCGGGACCACAAGAGACCCAGTACTTC
>once|TRBV4-1|TRBD1|TRBJ2-1
CASSPRGIYNEQFF
TGCGCCAGCAGCCCCAGGGGGATCTACAATGAGCAGTTCTTC